These 16 T cell receptor beta chains were all obtained from the same sample, sequenced in a study of T cell responses to AZD1222 COVID-19 vaccine. Here immunoSEQ multiplex PCR was the method, and the copy in TCRdb shows in-frame clones only, minus some. The sample has about 190,000 clones; more than 75% are singletons. Sequencing was performed on peripheral blood, taken on day 0 of MenACWY control vaccination. The receptors were gathered from an adult in good health.

The gene calls are TRBV9 and TRBJ1-1; 7 nucleotides line up with TRBD1. The V segment lost 4 bases and the J segment 11 bases; nucleotides outside the gene matches: 8. This CDR3 has 12 residues. Germline values: CDR1 SGDLS, CDR2 YYNGEE. CDR3 sequence: CASSTSRGAAFF. The CDR3, as DNA: TGTGCCAGCAGCACCAGCAGGGGGGCGGCTTTCTTT.

The chain uses TRBV11-1 and TRBJ2-5; D tentatively reads TRBD1 or TRBD2 (6 bases each). The V end lost 5 bases, the J end lost 5 bases, and 21 bases lay between the germline ends. Germline CDR1 SGHAT, CDR2 FQDESV (reference sequence). CDR3 length: 16 amino acids. The CDR3 sequence: CASSLSGGGLRETQYF. The CDR3 nucleotides read TGTGCCAGCAGCCTTAGCGGAGGGGGTCTGAGGGAGACCCAGTACTTC.

This clone has just one count. V and J are TRBV9 and TRBJ2-7; 14 nucleotides line up with TRBD2. The CDR3 contains 19 residues. CDR1 is SGDLS, CDR2 YYNGEE, per germline. V lost 3 bases, J lost 3 bases, and 14 bases stayed unmatched. Here the CDR3 DNA reads TGTGCCAGCAGCGGTAGGGGACTAGCGGGGGTGTTGGGGGACTACGAGCAGTACTTC. Protein sequence: CASSGRGLAGVLGDYEQYF.

V and J are TRBV4-1 and TRBJ2-5; tentatively, D is TRBD2 (7 bases). Trimming shortened V by 0 bases and J by 3 bases, and 23 bases separated the two germline ends. The CDR3 runs to 19 residues. Germline lookup yields CDR1 MGHRA and CDR2 YSYEKL. CDR3 nucleotide sequence: TGCGCCAGCAGCCAAGATGGAACCGTGGGAGGGGGAAAAAAAGAGACCCAGTACTTC. This translates into CASSQDGTVGGGKKETQYF.

This clone occurred once. The chain has TRBV6-5 and TRBJ2-7; 9 bases match TRBD2. The trim removed 0 bases at V and 3 bases at J, leaving 3 bases unmatched. CDR1 is MNHEY and CDR2 is SVGAGI in the germline V gene. The CDR3 is made up of 15 amino acids. The CDR3 nucleotides read TGTGCCAGCAGTTACTCAGGTAGCGGGGGCTACGAGCAGTACTTC. It is translated as CASSYSGSGGYEQYF.

This chain connects TRBV6-4 to TRBJ2-1, with D possibly matching TRBD1 (6 bases). The germline V gene has CDR1 MRHNA and CDR2 SNTAGT. The CDR3 extends over 14 amino acids. The germline V and J ends were trimmed by 3 bases and 6 bases, with 12 bases remaining between them. The CDR3 bases are TGTGCCAGCAGTGAGGGACAAAGTTCCAATGAGCAGTTCTTC. As protein: CASSEGQSSNEQFF.

The chain joins TRBV12-3 or TRBV12-4 to TRBJ1-2, with a tentative D call TRBD1 (5 bases). The CDR3 is made up of 13 amino acids. Between the trimmed V and J ends, which lost 8 bases and 0 bases, there was a span of 10 bases. The CDR3, as DNA: TGTGCCAGCGATTGGGGCCCTAACTATGGCTACACCTTC. Its protein is CASDWGPNYGYTF.

V usage is TRBV28 and J usage is TRBJ2-1; 10 bases are a match to TRBD2. This CDR3 comprises 14 residues. In germline, CDR1 is MDHEN, CDR2 SYDVKM. V lost 5 bases to trimming and J lost 6 bases; unmatched junction nucleotides: 4. CDR3 sequence (DNA): TGTGCCAGCAGTCGAGCGGGAGGGGGCAATGAGCAGTTCTTC. Its translation: CASSRAGGGNEQFF. Using reference TRBV28 and TRBJ2-1 for the parts outside the CDR3, the full variable domain is DVKVTQSSRYLVKRTGEKVFLECVQDMDHENMFWYRQDPGLGLRLIYFSYDVKMKEKGDIPEGYSVSREKKERFSLILESASTNQTSMYLCASSRAGGGNEQFFGPGTRLTVL.

The chain employs TRBV3-1 (or the pseudogene TRBV3-2) and TRBJ1-5; no reliable D call. Trimming pared 1 base from V and 3 bases from J, leaving 4 bases between. The CDR3 contains 13 residues. Germline loops: CDR1 LGHDT, CDR2 YNNKEL (reference sequence). The CDR3 region has the DNA TGTGCCAGCAGCCAAGGGGACAATCAGCCCCAGCATTTT. Amino acid sequence: CASSQGDNQPQHF.

To note about this clone: A read error may produce the germline difference seen at one junction end. The rearrangement joins TRBV7-2 to TRBJ2-2; 7 bases match TRBD2. This CDR3 contains 16 residues. The germline V gene encodes CDR1 SGHTA and CDR2 FQGNSA. CDR3 residues: CASSLVGGSNTEELFF. The CDR3 bases are TGTGCCAGCAGCTTAGTGGGAGGGTCGAACACCGAGGAGCTGTTTTTT.

The V gene is TRBV7-2, the J gene TRBJ2-7; D perhaps matches TRBD2 (6 bases). The CDR3 consists of 14 residues. V lost 4 bases and J 3 bases, leaving 13 bases between the germline ends. Germline CDR1 reads SGHTA; CDR2 reads FQGNSA. Here the CDR3 reads CASSSAGGSYEQYF. The CDR3 DNA follows: TGTGCCAGCAGCTCCGCCGGGGGTAGCTACGAGCAGTACTTC.

V gene TRBV11-2 combines with J gene TRBJ2-3; D tentatively reads TRBD1 or TRBD2 (5 bases each). The germline V and J ends were trimmed by 3 bases and 3 bases, with 13 bases remaining between them. Per the germline V gene, CDR1 is SGHAT and CDR2 is FQNNGV. The CDR3 runs 15 residues. The CDR3 DNA reads as TGTGCCAGCAGCTTGGCATATGGGGGAACAGATACGCAGTATTTT. This encodes CASSLAYGGTDTQYF.

This clone was recorded only once. The chain's CDR3 is CASSQDMRGNTEAFF. The CDR3 nucleotides are TGCGCCAGCAGCCAAGATATGAGGGGGAACACTGAAGCTTTCTTT. The V call is TRBV4-3, the J call TRBJ1-1, with a tentative D call TRBD1 (5 bases). The CDR3 is 15 residues long. Trimming removed 0 bases at V and 1 base at J, with 9 bases between. Germline V lookup: CDR1 LGHNA, CDR2 YSLEER.

This chain uses TRBV7-2 with TRBJ2-2, with unresolved D. V was clipped by 2 bases and J by 7 bases, with 11 bases between them. Germline V gene data show CDR1 as SGHTA and CDR2 as FQGNSA. The CDR3 loop spans 14 amino acids. The CDR3 sequence: CASSLFQMGGELFF. In DNA form, the CDR3 reads TGTGCCAGCAGCTTATTCCAGATGGGCGGGGAGCTGTTTTTT.

The chain has TRBV30 and TRBJ1-4; D unresolved. In germline, CDR1 is GTSNPN, CDR2 SVGIG (reference sequence). The CDR3 has 15 amino acids. The V and J ends lost 0 bases and 2 bases respectively, with 10 bases between them. CDR3 sequence reads: CAWSVTPGTNEKLFF. CDR3 nucleotides: TGTGCCTGGAGTGTAACTCCGGGGACTAATGAAAAACTGTTTTTT.

V usage is TRBV4-2 and J usage is TRBJ2-5; D might be TRBD2 (6 bases). This CDR3 spans 13 amino acids. Trimming shortened V by 8 bases and J by 5 bases, and 15 bases separated the two germline ends. Germline V gene lookup returns CDR1 LGHNA and CDR2 YNFKEQ. CDR3 sequence reads: CASVPRAGETQYF. The CDR3 nucleotides read TGTGCCAGCGTCCCCAGGGCGGGGGAGACCCAGTACTTC.